The rows below give T cell receptor beta chains drawn from one sample of a study of T-cell reconstitution after alpha-beta-depleted transplantation in children. TCRdb called the PCR reads again in MiXCR, with one record for every CDR3 protein. The sample contains 400,000 to 500,000 distinct CDR3 sequences, about a tenth of which appear only once. This material consisted of PBMCs from the stem cell graft donor, taken from the stem cell graft. The receptors were gathered from a human donor who donated a stem cell graft to a child with acute myeloid leukemia. The CDR3 runs from the conserved cysteine through the conserved F or W. A D gene is named only where the DNA matches it firmly. For some rows the clone size is stated as once, few or many, or as a class when expanded; others skip it.

d_call	v_call	j_call	clone_size	cdr3_aa	cdr3_nt
-	TRBV27	TRBJ2-3	many	CASSGYFTDTQYF	TGTGCCAGCAGTGGGTATTTCACAGATACGCAGTATTTT
TRBD2	TRBV15	TRBJ2-5	-	CATSRDGRSGTQYF	TGTGCCACCAGCAGGGACGGGAGGTCAGGGACCCAGTACTTC
-	TRBV29-1	TRBJ2-2	-	CSVRTFTGELFF	TGCAGCGTTAGGACATTCACCGGGGAGCTGTTTTTT
-	TRBV7-2	TRBJ2-7	few	CASSFVQGYEQYF	TGTGCCAGCAGCTTCGTCCAGGGGTACGAGCAGTACTTC
-	TRBV5-1	TRBJ2-7	few	CASSLAVGQNYEQYF	TGCGCCAGCAGTCTAGCTGTAGGACAGAACTACGAGCAGTACTTC
-	TRBV20-1	TRBJ2-2	-	CSASRGSGELFF	TGCAGTGCCAGTAGGGGGTCCGGGGAGCTGTTTTTT
TRBD1	TRBV12-3/TRBV12-4	TRBJ2-3	few	CASSRRGLGDTQYF	TGTGCCAGCTCCCGAAGGGGGCTAGGAGATACGCAGTATTTT
TRBD1	TRBV30	TRBJ1-1	-	CAWSLWTGAYGNTEAFF	TGTGCCTGGAGTCTCTGGACAGGGGCCTACGGGAACACTGAAGCTTTCTTT
-	TRBV10-3	TRBJ2-7	-	CAITSGDEQYF	TGTGCCATCACCAGTGGGGACGAGCAGTACTTC
-	TRBV18	TRBJ2-7	few	CASSRGDEQYF	TGTGCCAGCTCAAGGGGAGACGAGCAGTACTTC
-	TRBV4-3	TRBJ2-3	-	CASSPQVATSTDTQYF	TGCGCCAGCAGCCCCCAGGTAGCAACAAGCACAGATACGCAGTATTTT
-	TRBV7-9	TRBJ2-1	few	CASSSWISDEQFF	TGTGCCAGCAGCTCGTGGATCAGCGATGAGCAGTTCTTC
-	TRBV20-1	TRBJ1-6	many	CSARDRDLGNSYNSPLHF	TGCAGTGCTAGAGACCGAGATTTAGGCAACTCCTATAATTCACCCCTCCACTTT
-	TRBV10-3	TRBJ1-3	few	CAISESTRGNTIYF	TGTGCCATCAGTGAGTCCACCCGTGGAAACACCATATATTTT
-	TRBV20-1	TRBJ2-5	-	CSAEARDAIQETQYF	TGCAGTGCGGAAGCAAGGGACGCCATCCAAGAGACCCAGTACTTC
-	TRBV12-3/TRBV12-4	TRBJ1-5	-	CASSFGAPNGNQPQHF	TGTGCCAGCAGTTTTGGAGCCCCGAACGGGAATCAGCCCCAGCATTTT
TRBD1	TRBV28	TRBJ2-5	many	CASNLDRAQETQYF	TGTGCCAGCAATCTAGACAGGGCCCAAGAGACCCAGTACTTC
-	TRBV29-1	TRBJ1-2	few	CSVSGYTF	TGCAGCGTTAGTGGCTACACCTTC
-	TRBV29-1	TRBJ1-3	few	CSVVQRFGNTIYF	TGCAGCGTCGTACAGCGATTTGGAAACACCATATATTTT
TRBD1	TRBV7-2	TRBJ2-1	few	CASSWTGGAGNEQFF	TGTGCCAGCAGCTGGACAGGGGGCGCCGGGAATGAGCAGTTCTTC
TRBD2	TRBV27	TRBJ2-7	-	CASSFGAGVVPVEQYF	TGTGCCAGCAGTTTCGGAGCGGGAGTGGTACCGGTCGAGCAGTACTTC
TRBD2	TRBV29-1	TRBJ2-7	many	CSVGRTAGDEQYF	TGCAGCGTCGGTAGGACCGCGGGGGACGAGCAGTACTTC
TRBD1	TRBV20-1	TRBJ2-2	-	CSATHRYKGTVADGELFF	TGCAGTGCCACACATAGATACAAAGGGACAGTTGCCGACGGGGAGCTGTTTTTT
-	TRBV6-1	TRBJ1-4	few	CASTRRPNEKLFF	TGTGCCAGCACGAGGCGGCCTAATGAAAAACTGTTTTTT
-	TRBV9	TRBJ2-7	-	CASSAGWQLLYEQYF	TGTGCCAGCAGCGCGGGCTGGCAACTACTCTACGAGCAGTACTTC
TRBD1	TRBV5-1	TRBJ2-5	few	CASSLASGGAETQYF	TGCGCCAGCAGCTTGGCATCAGGGGGCGCGGAGACCCAGTACTTC
TRBD2	TRBV5-1	TRBJ2-1	-	CASSQGTSGAQYNEQLF	TGCGCCAGCAGCCAGGGGACTAGCGGAGCACAGTACAATGAGCAGCTCTTC
-	TRBV11-1	TRBJ2-3	-	CASSTGGPGADTQYF	TGTGCCAGCAGCACCGGGGGGCCGGGCGCAGATACGCAGTATTTT
TRBD1	TRBV12-3/TRBV12-4	TRBJ2-5	many	CASTLDTGAQETQYF	TGTGCCAGCACCTTGGATACAGGGGCCCAAGAGACCCAGTACTTC
-	TRBV5-1	TRBJ2-2	many	CASSGGAGDNTGELFF	TGCGCCAGCAGCGGCGGGGCTGGGGATAACACCGGGGAGCTGTTTTTT
-	TRBV7-9	TRBJ2-3	-	CASSPRGVRADTQYF	TGTGCCAGCAGCCCACGAGGAGTAAGGGCAGATACGCAGTATTTT
-	TRBV3-1	TRBJ2-5	few	CASTLGSSAQGETQYF	TGTGCCAGCACGCTCGGTTCTAGCGCACAGGGGGAGACCCAGTACTTC
-	TRBV3-1	TRBJ1-3	few	CASSQDPDGSGNTIYF	TGTGCCAGCAGCCAAGACCCCGACGGCTCTGGAAACACCATATATTTT
-	TRBV7-2	TRBJ2-1	many	CASNPSVGINEQFF	TGTGCCAGCAACCCTAGCGTCGGGATCAATGAGCAGTTCTTC
-	TRBV20-1	TRBJ1-1	-	CSATDLRTVTEAFF	TGCAGTGCTACGGACCTACGGACAGTCACTGAAGCTTTCTTT
TRBD1	TRBV27	TRBJ2-1	many	CASSLSGTVNEQFF	TGTGCCAGCAGTTTAAGTGGGACAGTCAATGAGCAGTTCTTC
-	TRBV20-1	TRBJ1-1	few	CSARDSGRFQNTEAFF	TGCAGTGCTAGGGACTCGGGGCGGTTTCAGAACACTGAAGCTTTCTTT
TRBD1	TRBV18	TRBJ1-2	few	CASSPGQESYGYTF	TGTGCCAGCTCACCCGGACAGGAGTCCTATGGCTACACCTTC
-	TRBV7-2	TRBJ1-4	-	CASSPVFSTNEKLFF	TGTGCCAGCAGCCCCGTCTTCTCGACTAATGAAAAACTGTTTTTT
-	TRBV20-1	TRBJ1-1	-	CSATKGSHTEAFF	TGCAGTGCTACCAAGGGGAGCCACACTGAAGCTTTCTTT
TRBD2	TRBV7-8	TRBJ2-3	few	CASSETGTSYDTQYF	TGTGCCAGCAGCGAAACCGGGACTAGCTATGATACGCAGTATTTT
TRBD1	TRBV7-2	TRBJ1-5	few	CASPITRGRGRTHYNYSNQPQHF	TGTGCCAGCCCCATAACCAGGGGCAGGGGGCGAACCCACTACAATTATAGCAATCAGCCCCAGCATTTT
-	TRBV7-6	TRBJ2-7	many	CASSLGPGTNEQYF	TGTGCCAGCAGCTTAGGGCCAGGGACCAACGAGCAGTACTTC
-	TRBV28	TRBJ1-5	many	CASSFGSYRAGSNQPQHF	TGTGCCAGCAGTTTTGGTTCGTACAGGGCAGGGAGCAATCAGCCCCAGCATTTT
TRBD2	TRBV29-1	TRBJ2-1	-	CSVEGTSGSPYNEQFF	TGCAGCGTTGAAGGGACTAGCGGGAGTCCCTACAATGAGCAGTTCTTC
TRBD1	TRBV7-2	TRBJ2-2	few	CASSLNVAGGGGELFF	TGTGCCAGCAGCTTAAATGTGGCAGGGGGTGGCGGGGAGCTGTTTTTT
-	TRBV20-1	TRBJ1-1	few	CSARDDGRAGNTEAFF	TGCAGTGCTAGAGATGACGGGAGAGCGGGGAACACTGAAGCTTTCTTT
TRBD2	TRBV3-1	TRBJ2-1	-	CASSQERTSGSGYNEQFF	TGTGCCAGCAGCCAAGAAAGGACTAGCGGGTCGGGCTACAATGAGCAGTTCTTC
TRBD2	TRBV20-1	TRBJ2-7	-	CSARSRREFTGEQYF	TGCAGTGCTAGAAGCAGGCGGGAGTTTACGGGTGAGCAGTACTTC
TRBD1	TRBV20-1	TRBJ1-2	-	CSARDSDRGHFGYTF	TGCAGTGCTAGAGATTCGGACAGGGGGCACTTTGGCTACACCTTC
TRBD1	TRBV20-1	TRBJ1-5	-	CSALDRGWLEPQHF	TGCAGTGCTCTGGACAGGGGCTGGTTGGAGCCCCAGCATTTT
TRBD1	TRBV5-1	TRBJ2-2	few	CASSLGWTGMVGELFF	TGCGCCAGCAGCTTGGGATGGACAGGGATGGTCGGGGAGCTGTTTTTT
-	TRBV14	TRBJ2-3	-	CASSQVATDTQYF	TGTGCCAGCAGCCAAGTTGCTACAGATACGCAGTATTTT
-	TRBV3-1	TRBJ2-2	-	CASSPGLDSNTGELFF	TGTGCCAGCAGCCCCGGACTCGACAGCAACACCGGGGAGCTGTTTTTT
-	TRBV5-1	TRBJ1-1	-	CASSNDRFAEAFF	TGCGCCAGCAGCAACGACAGGTTCGCTGAAGCTTTCTTT
-	TRBV15	TRBJ2-3	-	CATSDGTLTDTQYF	TGTGCCACCAGCGACGGGACACTCACAGATACGCAGTATTTT
-	TRBV7-9	TRBJ2-3	many	CASSLVSGSTDTQYF	TGTGCCAGCAGCTTAGTTTCCGGGAGCACAGATACGCAGTATTTT
-	TRBV20-1	TRBJ1-2	-	CSARPGNGYTF	TGCAGTGCTAGACCCGGGAATGGCTACACCTTC
-	TRBV29-1	TRBJ2-2	few	CSVVGVAERAGELFF	TGCAGCGTTGTGGGAGTAGCTGAGAGGGCCGGGGAGCTGTTTTTT